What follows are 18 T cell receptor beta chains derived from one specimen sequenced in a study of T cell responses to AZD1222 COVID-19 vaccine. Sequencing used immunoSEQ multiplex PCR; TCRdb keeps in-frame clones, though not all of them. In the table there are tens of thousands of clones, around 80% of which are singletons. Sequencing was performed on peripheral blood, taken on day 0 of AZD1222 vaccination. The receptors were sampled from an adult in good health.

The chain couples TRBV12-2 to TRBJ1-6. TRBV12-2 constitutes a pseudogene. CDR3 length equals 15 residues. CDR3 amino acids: CASRLPRGINSPLHF. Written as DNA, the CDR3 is TGTGCAAGTCGCTTACCGCGGGGGATTAATTCACCCCTCCACTTT.

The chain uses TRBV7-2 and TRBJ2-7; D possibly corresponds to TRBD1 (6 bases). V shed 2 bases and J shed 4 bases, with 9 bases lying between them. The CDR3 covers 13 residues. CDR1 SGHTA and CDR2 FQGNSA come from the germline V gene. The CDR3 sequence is CASSLNRVYEQYF. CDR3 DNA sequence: TGTGCCAGCAGCTTAAACAGGGTTTACGAGCAGTACTTC.

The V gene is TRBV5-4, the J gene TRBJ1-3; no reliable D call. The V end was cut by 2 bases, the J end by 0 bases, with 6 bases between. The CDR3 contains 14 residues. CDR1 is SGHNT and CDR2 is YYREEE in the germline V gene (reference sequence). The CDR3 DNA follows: TGTGCCAGCAGCTTCGGGCCCTCTGGAAACACCATATATTTT. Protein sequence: CASSFGPSGNTIYF.

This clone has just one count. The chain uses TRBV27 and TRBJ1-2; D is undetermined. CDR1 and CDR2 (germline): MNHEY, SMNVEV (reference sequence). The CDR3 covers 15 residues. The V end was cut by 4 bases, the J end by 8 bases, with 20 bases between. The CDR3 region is CASSWSPGAVSGYTF. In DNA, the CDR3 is TGTGCCAGCAGTTGGTCCCCCGGAGCTGTCTCGGGCTACACCTTC.

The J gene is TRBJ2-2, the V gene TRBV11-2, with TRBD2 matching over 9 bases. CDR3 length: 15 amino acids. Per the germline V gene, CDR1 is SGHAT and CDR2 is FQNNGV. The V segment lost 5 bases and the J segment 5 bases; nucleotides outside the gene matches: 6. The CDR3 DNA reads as TGTGCCAGCAGCCCGGTAGCGGGAGTTACCGGGGAGCTGTTTTTT. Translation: CASSPVAGVTGELFF.

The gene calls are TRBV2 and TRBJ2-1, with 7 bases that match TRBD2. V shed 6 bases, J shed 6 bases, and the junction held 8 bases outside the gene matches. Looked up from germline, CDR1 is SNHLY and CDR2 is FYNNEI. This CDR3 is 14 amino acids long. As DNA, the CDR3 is TGTGCCAGCAGCAGACTAGCTAGTGGCAATGAGCAGTTCTTC. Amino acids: CASSRLASGNEQFF.

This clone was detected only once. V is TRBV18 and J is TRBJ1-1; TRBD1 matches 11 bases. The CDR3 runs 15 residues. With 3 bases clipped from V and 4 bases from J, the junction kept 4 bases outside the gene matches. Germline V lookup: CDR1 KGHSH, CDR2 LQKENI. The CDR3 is CASSPDGTGGTEAFF. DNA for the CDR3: TGTGCCAGCTCACCCGACGGGACAGGGGGCACTGAAGCTTTCTTT. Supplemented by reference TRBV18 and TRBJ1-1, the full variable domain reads NAGVMQNPRHLVRRRGQEARLRCSPMKGHSHVYWYRQLPEEGLKFMVYLQKENIIDESGMPKERFSAEFPKEGPSILRIQQVVRGDSAAYFCASSPDGTGGTEAFFGQGTRLTVV.

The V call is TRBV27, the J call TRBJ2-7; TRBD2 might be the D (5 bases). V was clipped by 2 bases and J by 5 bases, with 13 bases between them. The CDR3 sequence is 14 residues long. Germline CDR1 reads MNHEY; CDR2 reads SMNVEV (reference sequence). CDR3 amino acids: CASSLLLRVDEQYF. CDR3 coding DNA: TGTGCCAGCAGTTTACTCTTGCGGGTTGACGAGCAGTACTTC.

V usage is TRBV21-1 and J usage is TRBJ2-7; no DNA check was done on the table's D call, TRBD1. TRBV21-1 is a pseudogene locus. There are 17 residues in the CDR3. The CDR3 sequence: CASSKRGQGAFSYEQYF. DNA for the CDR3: TGTGCCAGCAGCAAGAGAGGACAGGGGGCCTTCTCCTACGAGCAGTACTTC.

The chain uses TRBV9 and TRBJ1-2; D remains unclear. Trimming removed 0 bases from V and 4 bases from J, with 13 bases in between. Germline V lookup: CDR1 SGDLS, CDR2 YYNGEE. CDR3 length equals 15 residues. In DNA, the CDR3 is TGTGCCAGCAGCGTAGACCTCCACCACTCCTATGGCTACACCTTC. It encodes CASSVDLHHSYGYTF.

This CDR3 reads CASSFLDWTSGINEQFF. In nucleotides, the CDR3 is TGTGCCAGCAGCTTTTTAGACTGGACTAGCGGAATCAATGAGCAGTTCTTC. V usage is TRBV3-1 (or the pseudogene TRBV3-2) and J usage is TRBJ2-1; 10 bases match TRBD2. This CDR3 has 17 residues. After removal of 5 bases from V and 6 bases from J, the junction contained 13 bases not matched to a gene. Germline V gives CDR1 LGHDT, CDR2 YNNKEL (reference sequence).

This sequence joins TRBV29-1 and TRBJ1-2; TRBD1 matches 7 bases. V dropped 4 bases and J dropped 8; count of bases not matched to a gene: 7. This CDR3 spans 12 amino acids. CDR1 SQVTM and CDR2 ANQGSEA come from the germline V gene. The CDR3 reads CSVAGGIDGYTF. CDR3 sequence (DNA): TGCAGCGTTGCAGGGGGTATCGACGGCTACACCTTC.

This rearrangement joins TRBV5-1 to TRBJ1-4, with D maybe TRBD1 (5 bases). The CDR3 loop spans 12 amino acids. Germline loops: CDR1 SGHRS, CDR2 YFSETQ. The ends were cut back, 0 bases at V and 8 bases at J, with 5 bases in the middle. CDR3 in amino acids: CASSLAGEKLFF. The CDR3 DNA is TGCGCCAGCAGCTTGGCAGGGGAAAAACTGTTTTTT.

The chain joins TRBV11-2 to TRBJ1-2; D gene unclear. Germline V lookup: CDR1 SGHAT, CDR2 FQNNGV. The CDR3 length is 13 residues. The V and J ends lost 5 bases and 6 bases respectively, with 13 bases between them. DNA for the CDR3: TGTGCCAGCAGCCCCCAAGGGTCCAATGGCTACACCTTC. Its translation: CASSPQGSNGYTF.

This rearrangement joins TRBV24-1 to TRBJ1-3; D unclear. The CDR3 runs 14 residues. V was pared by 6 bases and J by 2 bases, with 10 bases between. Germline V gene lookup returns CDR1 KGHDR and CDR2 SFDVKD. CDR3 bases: TGTGCCACCAGTACCGGAGGGCCTGGAAACACCATATATTTT. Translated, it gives CATSTGGPGNTIYF.

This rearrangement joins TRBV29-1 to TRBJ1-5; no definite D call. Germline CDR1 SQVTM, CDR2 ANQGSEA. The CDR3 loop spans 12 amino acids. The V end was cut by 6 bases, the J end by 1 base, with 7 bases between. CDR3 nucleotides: TGCAGCGTCGGGTCGAGCAATCAGCCCCAGCATTTT. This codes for CSVGSSNQPQHF.

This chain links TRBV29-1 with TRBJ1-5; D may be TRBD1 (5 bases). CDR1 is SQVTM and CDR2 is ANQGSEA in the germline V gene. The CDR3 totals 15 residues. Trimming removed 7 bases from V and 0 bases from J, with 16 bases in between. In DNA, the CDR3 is TGCAGCGCAGCACCTGGGACGGATAGCAATCAGCCCCAGCATTTT. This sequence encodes CSAAPGTDSNQPQHF.

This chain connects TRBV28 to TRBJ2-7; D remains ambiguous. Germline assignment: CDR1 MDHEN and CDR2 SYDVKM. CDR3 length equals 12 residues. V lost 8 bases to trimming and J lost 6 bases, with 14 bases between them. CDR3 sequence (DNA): TGTGCCAGCGTCCAAGGGATCGGCGAGCAGTACTTC. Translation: CASVQGIGEQYF. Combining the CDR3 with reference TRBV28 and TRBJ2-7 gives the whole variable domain DVKVTQSSRYLVKRTGEKVFLECVQDMDHENMFWYRQDPGLGLRLIYFSYDVKMKEKGDIPEGYSVSREKKERFSLILESASTNQTSMYLCASVQGIGEQYFGPGTRLTVT.